This T cell receptor beta chain comes out of a study of regulatory T cells in long-lasting Graves disease. Time point given: newly diagnosed GD, antithyroid drugs for less than 3 months. From PBMCs, RNA was extracted and then used to make the TCR library. This clonotype has only a few counts. Possible read error: a much larger clone is one base away. Arm-PCR of CDR3 regions with iRepertoire HTBI primers generated TCR beta libraries. MiXCR, applied by TCRdb to the multiplex PCR reads, yields one record per CDR3 protein. In the table there are approximately 350,000 distinct CDR3 sequences, 12% of which are singletons. Looked up from germline, CDR1 is KGHSY and CDR2 is FQNENV. The CDR3 has 14 residues. Trimming at V came to 4 bases and at J to 7 bases, leaving 7 bases not matched to a gene. These same records also appear under a second study, on T cells in Graves' hyperthyroidism and ophthalmopathy.

The specimen was peripheral blood mononuclear cells (PBMCs), collected at new diagnosis, from a patient treated with antithyroid drugs. The chain carries TRBV16 and TRBJ1-1, with 9 bases lining up with TRBD1. The TCR originated in a woman aged 18-30 years with Graves disease. CDR3 sequence (DNA): TGTGCCAGCAGCCGATCGACAGGGGGAAATGAAGCTTTCTTT. Translated: CASSRSTGGNEAFF. Full variable domain (rest looked up from reference TRBV16 and TRBJ1-1): GEEVAQTPKHLVRGEGQKAKLYCAPIKGHSYVFWYQQVLKNEFKFLISFQNENVFDETGMPKERFSAKCLPNSPCSLEIQATKLEDSAVYFCASSRSTGGNEAFFGQGTRLTVV.